These T cell receptor beta chains were read from a single sample in a study of OX40 agonist ivuxolimab in advanced cancers. Using immunoSEQ multiplex PCR, the repertoire was profiled, and TCRdb retains in-frame clones only, with some absent. The sample contains around 40,000 clones, more than 75% of which appear only once. This material consisted of CD4+ or CD8+ T cells sorted from blood, taken in a trial of the OX40 agonist ivuxolimab. These receptor sequences come from an adult with an advanced solid tumor such as melanoma, head and neck, liver or kidney cancer. The CDR3 runs from the conserved cysteine through the conserved F or W. A D gene is named only where the DNA matches it firmly. Expanded clones get a size class; other rows say once, few or many, or leave the size out.

j_gene | v_gene | d_gene | abundance | CDR3aa | CDR3nt
TRBJ2-4 | TRBV6-1 | TRBD2 | - | CASSAGTSGFIAKNIQYF | TGTGCCAGCAGTGCCGGGACTAGCGGCTTTATAGCCAAAAACATTCAGTACTTC
TRBJ2-2 | TRBV7-3 | TRBD1 | - | CASSLNRGTFTGELFF | TGTGCCAGCAGCTTAAACAGGGGGACCTTCACCGGGGAGCTGTTTTTT
TRBJ1-1 | TRBV28 | - | - | CASRPEGEGNTEAFF | TGTGCCAGCAGGCCCGAGGGAGAGGGCAACACTGAAGCTTTCTTT
TRBJ2-3 | TRBV7-2 | - | - | CASSSPGERGTDTQYF | TGTGCCAGCAGCTCCCCGGGGGAGCGGGGCACAGATACGCAGTATTTT
TRBJ2-5 | TRBV9 | - | - | CASSVEKETQYF | TGTGCCAGCAGCGTAGAAAAAGAGACCCAGTACTTC
TRBJ2-7 | TRBV18 | - | - | CASSLQGNYEQYF | TGTGCCAGCTCGCTACAGGGTAACTACGAGCAGTACTTC
TRBJ1-6 | TRBV6-1 | TRBD1 | - | CASSDGTAQRSPLHF | TGTGCCAGCAGTGACGGGACAGCCCAAAGATCACCCCTCCACTTT
TRBJ2-3 | TRBV11-2 | - | once | CASSPTTSTDTQYF | TGTGCCAGCAGCCCAACGACTAGCACAGATACGCAGTATTTT
TRBJ2-7 | TRBV28 | TRBD2 | - | CASLGTRFHYEQYF | TGTGCCTCCCTCGGGACTAGATTTCACTACGAGCAGTACTTC
TRBJ1-5 | TRBV30 | - | once | CALGTPERDQPQHF | TGTGCCCTAGGGACCCCTGAACGGGATCAGCCCCAGCATTTT